These T cell receptor beta chains were read from a single sample in a study of TIL therapy for anti-PD-1-resistant metastatic lung cancer. TCRdb's table, derived via immunoSEQ multiplex PCR, lists solely in-frame clones and lacks some. This table has about 17,000 clones, about three quarters appearing once. The starting material was blood, obtained at baseline. The receptor source for this set is a person aged 25 to 85 with non-small cell lung cancer. Both conserved end residues are part of each CDR3. The D gene is left open where the match is weak. Some rows mark clone size as missing; the rest say once, few, many or name a class of expanded clone.

j_gene	abundance	len	v_gene	d_gene	CDR3aa	CDR3nt
TRBJ1-5	once	15	TRBV28	-	CASTKDRAFNQPQHF	TGTGCCAGCACCAAGGATAGGGCTTTCAATCAGCCCCAGCATTTT
TRBJ2-2	-	14	TRBV2	-	CASSRNSRPGELFF	TGTGCCAGCTCCAGGAACTCGAGGCCCGGGGAGCTGTTTTTT
TRBJ1-1	-	13	TRBV9	-	CASTPRGGPEAFF	TGTGCCAGCACCCCACGGGGGGGTCCCGAAGCTTTCTTT
TRBJ2-7	-	10	TRBV27	-	CASSPFEQYF	TGTGCCAGCAGTCCCTTCGAGCAGTACTTC
TRBJ2-3	-	13	TRBV6-5	-	CASTSLGQRVEHF	TGTGCCAGCACCTCCTTGGGGCAGCGGGTGGAGCATTTT
TRBJ2-7	-	14	TRBV3-1/TRBV3-2	-	CASSQGGASYEQYF	TGTGCCAGCAGCCAAGGGGGGGCCTCTTACGAGCAGTACTTC
TRBJ2-7	-	13	TRBV2	-	CASRDTGLEGQYF	TGTGCCAGCAGAGACACAGGGCTAGAAGGGCAGTACTTC
TRBJ1-1	-	14	TRBV5-4	-	CASSWLTANTEAFF	TGTGCCAGCAGCTGGCTGACGGCGAACACTGAAGCTTTCTTT
TRBJ1-1	-	11	TRBV7-9	-	CASKEGTEAFF	TGTGCCAGCAAAGAGGGCACTGAAGCTTTCTTT
TRBJ2-3	-	15	TRBV19	-	CASSIFGQNTDTQYF	TGTGCCAGTAGTATCTTTGGACAGAACACAGATACGCAGTATTTT
TRBJ1-1	-	14	TRBV6-5	-	CASSYLTVNTEAFF	TGTGCCAGCAGTTACCTTACAGTAAACACTGAAGCTTTCTTT
TRBJ2-2	-	13	TRBV18	-	CASSQQKTGELFF	TGTGCCAGCTCACAACAAAAGACCGGGGAGCTGTTTTTT
TRBJ2-1	-	14	TRBV27	-	CASSFLGEYNEQFF	TGTGCCAGCAGTTTTCTAGGCGAGTACAATGAGCAGTTCTTC
TRBJ2-3	-	14	TRBV6-6	-	CASREGGRQDTQYF	TGTGCCAGCAGAGAGGGGGGCAGGCAGGATACGCAGTATTTT
TRBJ2-1	-	14	TRBV18	TRBD2	CASLISGRLNEQFF	TGTGCCAGTCTGATCAGCGGGAGGCTGAATGAGCAGTTCTTC
TRBJ2-7	few	13	TRBV3-1/TRBV3-2	TRBD1	CASSPTGAYEQYF	TGTGCCAGCAGCCCGACAGGGGCCTACGAGCAGTACTTC
TRBJ2-7	-	11	TRBV6-5	-	CASSSVYEQYF	TGTGCCAGCAGTTCGGTCTACGAGCAGTACTTC
TRBJ1-3	-	15	TRBV7-2	-	CASSLVTGFWDTIYF	TGTGCCAGCAGCTTAGTTACAGGGTTCTGGGACACCATATATTTT
TRBJ2-7	-	15	TRBV3-1/TRBV3-2	-	CASSQVKGSNYEQYF	TGTGCCAGCAGCCAAGTGAAGGGCTCGAACTACGAGCAGTACTTC
TRBJ2-2	once	15	TRBV9	TRBD2	CASKAGGVGTGELFF	TGTGCCAGCAAGGCGGGAGGGGTTGGCACCGGGGAGCTGTTTTTT
TRBJ2-7	-	14	TRBV2	-	CASSVEQQAYEQYF	TGTGCCAGCAGTGTCGAACAGCAGGCCTACGAGCAGTACTTC
TRBJ2-2	few	12	TRBV2	TRBD1	CANTGVAGELFF	TGTGCCAACACAGGGGTAGCCGGGGAGCTGTTTTTT
TRBJ2-3	-	16	TRBV4-1	TRBD2	CASSPPQRGSTDTQYF	TGCGCCAGCAGCCCGCCCCAGCGGGGAAGCACAGATACGCAGTATTTT
TRBJ2-5	-	16	TRBV7-2	-	CASSLNPSGTKETQYF	TGTGCCAGCAGCCTAAACCCCTCCGGGACGAAAGAGACCCAGTACTTC
TRBJ2-7	-	15	TRBV28	TRBD2	CASSLGGSRSYEQYF	TGTGCCAGCAGTTTGGGGGGGAGCAGATCCTACGAGCAGTACTTC